The sequence of this TCR beta chain was determined in a study of blood T cell repertoires in COVID-19. Study overall: Material from acute and convalescent COVID-19 was sourced from the United States, Italy and Spain. Nucleic acid was either cDNA or gDNA, and it came from T cells, B-cell-depleted T cells, or PBMCs.

Between the trimmed V and J ends, which lost 3 bases and 1 base, there was a span of 22 bases. Germline lookup yields CDR1 SGDLS and CDR2 YYNGEE. This CDR3 has 18 amino acids. Seattle patient enrollment occurred during active infection, with longitudinal follow-up thereafter. In the source study's methods: Amplified reference gene primers provided the basis for estimating nucleated cell counts. Profiled with immunoSEQ multiplex PCR; TCRdb holds only in-frame clones, not every one. Clone size and V and J calls were adopted from that table, with D and trimming inferred from the DNA. The sample includes hundreds of thousands of clones, roughly 88% seen only once; the top ten take approximately 5%.

The sequence was collected from a woman older than 75 with COVID-19, enrolled during active disease. The sample consisted of peripheral blood. The chain employs TRBV9 and TRBJ1-1, with no clear D. CDR3 nucleotide sequence: TGTGCCAGCAGCGCACCCGACTCCGACCTAAGACCGAACACTGAAGCTTTCTTT. Its translation is CASSAPDSDLRPNTEAFF.